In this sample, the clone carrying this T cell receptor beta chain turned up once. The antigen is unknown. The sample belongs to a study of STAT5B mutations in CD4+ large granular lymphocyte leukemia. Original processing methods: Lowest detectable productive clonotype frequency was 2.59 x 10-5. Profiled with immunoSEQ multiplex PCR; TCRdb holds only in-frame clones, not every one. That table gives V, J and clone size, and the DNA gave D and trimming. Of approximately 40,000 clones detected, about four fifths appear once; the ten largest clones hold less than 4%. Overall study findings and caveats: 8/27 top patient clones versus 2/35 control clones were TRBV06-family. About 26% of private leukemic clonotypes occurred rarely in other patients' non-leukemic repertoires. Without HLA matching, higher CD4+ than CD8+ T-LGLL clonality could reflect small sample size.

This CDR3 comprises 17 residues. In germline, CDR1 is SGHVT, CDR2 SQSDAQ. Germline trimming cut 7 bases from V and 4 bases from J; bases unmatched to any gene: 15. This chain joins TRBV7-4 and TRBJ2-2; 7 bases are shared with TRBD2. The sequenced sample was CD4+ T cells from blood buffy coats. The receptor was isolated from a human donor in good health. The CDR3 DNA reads TGTGCCAGCACCCAACACGAGGGAGGGGCGGGCACCGGGGAGCTGTTTTTT. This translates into CASTQHEGGAGTGELFF.